The next 2 T cell receptor beta chains were all read from a single sample in a study of T cells in Graves' hyperthyroidism and ophthalmopathy. RNA transcripts served as the template for amplifying TCR beta CDR3 regions. When the TCR CDR3 underwent first-round RT-PCR, the HTBI primer set was used. TCRdb processed the multiplex PCR reads anew with MiXCR; each CDR3 protein has one entry. The profile shows approximately 260,000 distinct CDR3 sequences, 13% to 15% of them singletons. Sequences were obtained from blood. Source of these receptors: a woman between 50 and 59 years old with Graves' hyperthyroidism that later progressed to Graves' ophthalmopathy.

This clonotype was detected many times. The rearrangement links TRBV3-1 to TRBJ2-7; D may be TRBD1 (6 bases). Germline CDR1 is LGHDT and CDR2 is YNNKEL (reference sequence). V dropped 1 base and J dropped 7 bases, with 17 bases sitting between them. The CDR3 totals 15 residues. The CDR3 nucleotides read TGTGCCAGCAGCCAAGCTCGAGCAGGGGTGGGGGAGCAGTACTTC. It encodes CASSQARAGVGEQYF.

This chain connects TRBV11-2 to TRBJ2-3, with D perhaps TRBD1 (6 bases). There are 16 residues in the CDR3. CDR1 is SGHAT, CDR2 FQNNGV, per germline. Trimming removed 4 bases from V and 1 base from J, with 15 bases in between. The CDR3, as DNA: TGTGCCAGCAGCTCGGGGACACGACAGGGCACAGATACGCAGTATTTT. This encodes CASSSGTRQGTDTQYF.